This T cell receptor (beta chain) is drawn from a study of T cells in Graves' hyperthyroidism and ophthalmopathy. Background on the study: At the time of initial diagnosis and before any treatment, peripheral blood was collected.

The CDR3 runs 17 residues. Germline V gives CDR1 SGHRS, CDR2 YFSETQ. With 0 bases clipped from V and 0 bases from J, the junction kept 9 bases outside the gene matches. TCR beta CDR3 regions were amplified from RNA transcripts. An initial round of RT-PCR targeting the TCR CDR3 relied on the HTBI primer set. TCRdb independently ran MiXCR on the multiplex PCR reads; one entry per CDR3 protein. The sample holds about half a million distinct CDR3 sequences, 15% to 20% seen once. Under 3 months was the duration of disease in ophthalmopathy patients, who also had a Clinical Activity Score of at least 3 and a NOSPECS grade of at least 4.

The TCR was taken from a man aged 40-55 years with Graves' ophthalmopathy. The chain carries TRBV5-1 and TRBJ2-7; the match to TRBD1 covers 7 bases. Sequenced sample: blood. The CDR3 reads CASSLAFSGTDSYEQYF. The CDR3 DNA sequence: TGCGCCAGCAGCTTGGCCTTCTCGGGGACAGACTCCTACGAGCAGTACTTC.